Each of the 22 T cell receptor beta chains below was sequenced from the same sample in a study of CD8 T cells in ankylosing spondylitis. TCRdb fed the 5' RACE reads into MiXCR, producing one record per CDR3 protein. The sample has 200,000 to 250,000 distinct CDR3 sequences, around 11% seen once. Sample: blood, either unsorted or a sorted T cell fraction (not recorded which). The receptors come from a male donor with ankylosing spondylitis or in good health (not recorded which).

The chain carries TRBV5-1 and TRBJ2-1; TRBD2 aligns across 7 bases. Germline V lookup: CDR1 SGHRS, CDR2 YFSETQ. This CDR3 is 14 amino acids long. Trimming at V came to 2 bases and at J to 9 bases, leaving 8 bases not matched to a gene. The CDR3 DNA reads as TGCGCCAGCAGCTTATCTCGGACTAGGCCTGAGCAGTTCTTC. It encodes CASSLSRTRPEQFF.

Ten or more counts support this clonotype. This chain joins TRBV5-1 and TRBJ2-6; TRBD1 agrees at 7 bases. Trimming took 3 bases from V and 1 from J; bases not matched to a gene: 7. This CDR3 comprises 17 residues. Germline CDR1 reads SGHRS; CDR2 reads YFSETQ. CDR3 sequence: CASSYGQALSGANVLTF. The DNA for the CDR3 is TGCGCCAGCAGCTACGGACAGGCGTTATCTGGGGCCAACGTCCTGACTTTC.

This clonotype was seen repeatedly, ten times or more. The V and J genes are TRBV6-1 and TRBJ2-1, with 10 bases aligning to TRBD1. Germline assignment: CDR1 MNHNS and CDR2 SASEGT. This CDR3 is 13 amino acids long. With 10 bases clipped from V and 7 bases from J, the junction kept 7 bases outside the gene matches. CDR3 sequence: CATRQGAGNEQFF. DNA for the CDR3: TGTGCCACTCGACAGGGGGCGGGTAATGAGCAGTTCTTC.

This clonotype was detected many times. The chain couples TRBV5-1 to TRBJ2-1, with 8 bases aligning to TRBD1. The germline gives CDR1 SGHRS, CDR2 YFSETQ. The V and J ends lost 3 bases and 6 bases, in that order; junction bases with no gene match: 5. This CDR3 is 14 amino acids long. The CDR3 reads CASSSDGQGNEQFF. CDR3 bases: TGCGCCAGCAGCTCCGACGGACAGGGCAATGAGCAGTTCTTC.

This clonotype was found many times. The CDR3 protein is CATSEPQGDHKDTQYF. CDR3 bases: TGTGCCACCAGTGAGCCACAGGGGGATCATAAAGATACGCAGTATTTT. The chain combines TRBV24-1 with TRBJ2-3, with TRBD1 identical over 8 bases. Germline V lookup: CDR1 KGHDR, CDR2 SFDVKD. Losses at the gene ends were 4 bases for V and 5 bases for J; bases not matched to a gene: 10. The CDR3 runs 16 residues.

This clonotype was recorded many times. J is TRBJ2-1 and V is TRBV5-1; D is ambiguous. The V gene lost 0 bases and the J gene lost 3 bases, with 10 bases spanning the gap. CDR1 is SGHRS and CDR2 is YFSETQ in the germline V gene. The CDR3 runs 15 residues. CDR3 residues: CASSLGSGIYNEQFF. The CDR3 DNA reads TGCGCCAGCAGCTTGGGAAGTGGCATCTACAATGAGCAGTTCTTC. Complete variable domain (other parts from reference TRBV5-1 and TRBJ2-1): KAGVTQTPRYLIKTRGQQVTLSCSPISGHRSVSWYQQTPGQGLQFLFEYFSETQRNKGNFPGRFSGRQFSNSRSEMNVSTLELGDSALYLCASSLGSGIYNEQFFGPGTRLTVL.

This clonotype was picked up many times. V usage is TRBV28 and J usage is TRBJ2-7; D gene ambiguous. CDR1 is MDHEN and CDR2 is SYDVKM in the germline V gene. The CDR3 extends over 13 amino acids. The V end was cut by 5 bases, the J end by 5 bases, with 13 bases between. CDR3 nucleotide sequence: TGTGCCAGCAGTCTCACAGTTATCCACGAGCAGTACTTC. Protein: CASSLTVIHEQYF. Supplemented by reference TRBV28 and TRBJ2-7, the full variable domain reads DVKVTQSSRYLVKRTGEKVFLECVQDMDHENMFWYRQDPGLGLRLIYFSYDVKMKEKGDIPEGYSVSREKKERFSLILESASTNQTSMYLCASSLTVIHEQYFGPGTRLTVT.

This clonotype was seen many times. The V and J genes are TRBV9 and TRBJ2-2; 9 positions agree with TRBD2. Germline CDR1 SGDLS, CDR2 YYNGEE. The ends lost 3 bases at V and 0 bases at J; junction bases unmatched: 18. This CDR3 contains 21 residues. CDR3 DNA sequence: TGTGCCAGCAGCGGCGGGCCACGGACTAGCGACCGTCACGCGAACACCGGGGAGCTGTTTTTT. This translates into CASSGGPRTSDRHANTGELFF.

The sample holds many counts of this clonotype. The rearrangement links TRBV12-3 or TRBV12-4 to TRBJ1-2; D gene uncertain. Between the trimmed V and J ends, which lost 3 bases and 2 bases, there was a span of 7 bases. This CDR3 has 13 residues. The DNA for the CDR3 is TGTGCCAGCAGTTTCAGGCGGAACTATGGCTACACCTTC. Encoded protein: CASSFRRNYGYTF.

There are many counts of this clonotype. The chain has TRBV21-1 and TRBJ1-6; the D call of TRBD1 is as the table states it, not checked on the DNA. TRBV21-1 is reported as a pseudogene. The CDR3 length is 16 residues. The CDR3 DNA reads TGTGCCAGCAGCAAAGACAGGGGGCACATAAATTCACCCCTCCACTTT. It is translated as CASSKDRGHINSPLHF.

In its sample, this clonotype was seen a few times. The chain employs TRBV29-1 and TRBJ1-2; D might be TRBD1 (6 bases). In germline, CDR1 is SQVTM, CDR2 ANQGSEA. CDR3 length: 14 residues. V was trimmed by 2 bases and J by 5 bases, leaving 15 bases between them. CDR3 DNA sequence: TGCAGCGTTGAATATTACAGGGAAGGATATGGCTACACCTTC. It is translated as CSVEYYREGYGYTF.

Only a few counts were recorded for this clonotype. V gene TRBV25-1 combines with J gene TRBJ2-5, with TRBD2 matching 13 bases. The germline gives CDR1 MGHDK, CDR2 SYGVNS. The CDR3 consists of 18 residues. The junction had 10 bases not matched to a gene; V was cut back by 4 bases and J by 2 bases. CDR3 protein: CASSAAPTSGGKQETQYF. The CDR3 region has the DNA TGTGCCAGCAGTGCAGCCCCGACTAGCGGGGGGAAACAAGAGACCCAGTACTTC.

This clonotype showed up many times. The V gene is TRBV5-6, the J gene TRBJ2-2; 8 bases map to TRBD2. The CDR3 contains 15 residues. Trimming at V came to 5 bases and at J to 1 base, leaving 4 bases not matched to a gene. Germline CDR1 SGHDT, CDR2 YYEEEE. CDR3 protein: CASSGLARNTGELFF. CDR3 bases: TGTGCCAGCAGTGGACTAGCTCGGAACACCGGGGAGCTGTTTTTT.

The chain uses TRBV7-3 and TRBJ2-1; TRBD1 might be the D (6 bases). Germline CDR1 reads SGHTA; CDR2 reads FQGTGA. Trimming took off 3 bases at V and 0 bases at J, with 9 bases between the two ends. The CDR3 extends over 15 amino acids. The CDR3 is CASSLGAPSYNEQFF. Here the CDR3 DNA reads TGTGCCAGCAGCTTGGGGGCCCCCTCCTACAATGAGCAGTTCTTC. The full variable domain, in which reference TRBV7-3 and TRBJ2-1 provide the parts outside the CDR3, is GAGVSQTPSNKVTEKGKYVELRCDPISGHTALYWYRQSLGQGPEFLIYFQGTGAADDSGLPNDRFFAVRPEGSVSTLKIQRTERGDSAVYLCASSLGAPSYNEQFFGPGTRLTVL.

This clonotype showed up many times. V is TRBV11-2 and J is TRBJ1-2; D unclear. Germline values: CDR1 SGHAT, CDR2 FQNNGV. The CDR3 runs to 13 residues. The ends were cut back, 2 bases at V and 5 bases at J, with 9 bases in the middle. The CDR3 DNA reads as TGTGCCAGCAGCTTAACCTCCTTTTATGGCTACACCTTC. This sequence encodes CASSLTSFYGYTF.

This clonotype has only a few counts. This chain joins TRBV5-5 and TRBJ2-7, with 13 bases that match TRBD2. V shed 0 bases, J shed 1 base, and the junction held 4 bases outside the gene matches. CDR1 and CDR2 (germline): SGHKS, YYEKEE (reference sequence). CDR3 length: 17 residues. The CDR3 DNA sequence: TGTGCCAGCAGCTTGGCGGGACTAGCGGGGAGGTCCTACGAGCAGTACTTC. This sequence encodes CASSLAGLAGRSYEQYF.

Ten or more counts support this clonotype. This chain connects TRBV5-1 to TRBJ1-1, with unresolved D. Per germline, CDR1 SGHRS and CDR2 YFSETQ. V was clipped by 0 bases and J by 4 bases, with 7 bases between them. The CDR3 is made up of 13 amino acids. The CDR3 here is CASSLGRLTEAFF. The DNA for the CDR3 is TGCGCCAGCAGCTTGGGGCGCCTCACTGAAGCTTTCTTT.

This clonotype was detected ten times or more. The chain couples TRBV7-3 to TRBJ2-3, with no clear D. CDR1 is SGHTA, CDR2 FQGTGA, per germline. The CDR3 loop spans 14 amino acids. V was trimmed by 5 bases and J by 0 bases, leaving 9 bases between them. The CDR3 region is CASSRDGSTDTQYF. CDR3 nucleotides: TGTGCCAGCAGCCGCGACGGGAGCACAGATACGCAGTATTTT.

This clonotype was detected ten times or more. V gene TRBV18 combines with J gene TRBJ2-3; 10 positions match TRBD2. With 9 bases clipped from V and 1 base from J, the junction kept 1 base outside the gene matches. The CDR3 spans 13 residues. Germline CDR1 is KGHSH and CDR2 is LQKENI. CDR3 bases: TGTGCCAGTGGGACTAGCGGCACAGATACGCAGTATTTT. Translated: CASGTSGTDTQYF.

The chain couples TRBV7-3 to TRBJ2-2; no reliable D call. Germline assignment: CDR1 SGHTA and CDR2 FQGTGA. The CDR3 covers 12 residues. The V gene lost 3 bases and the J gene lost 6 bases, with 5 bases spanning the gap. CDR3 in amino acids: CASSFNAGELFF. As DNA, the CDR3 is TGTGCCAGCAGCTTTAACGCCGGGGAGCTGTTTTTT.

In its sample, this clonotype was seen a few times. The V and J genes are TRBV28 and TRBJ2-3; TRBD2 agrees at 11 bases. The CDR3 runs to 19 residues. V shed 2 bases and J 1 base; nucleotides not matched to a gene: 11. Germline V gene lookup returns CDR1 MDHEN and CDR2 SYDVKM. CDR3 amino acids: CASSLNWPSGRSRTDTQYF. The CDR3 bases are TGTGCCAGCAGTTTAAATTGGCCTAGCGGGAGGTCTCGCACAGATACGCAGTATTTT.

This clonotype has ten or more counts. The rearrangement joins TRBV27 to TRBJ2-1; D could derive from TRBD1 or TRBD2 (5 bases each). Trimming cost V 4 bases and J 0 bases, with 16 bases left between them. Germline CDR1 MNHEY, CDR2 SMNVEV (reference sequence). This CDR3 contains 17 residues. In DNA, the CDR3 is TGTGCCAGCAGTTCCCCCAGAATTGGGGGCTCCTACAATGAGCAGTTCTTC. It encodes CASSSPRIGGSYNEQFF.